This is a list of T cell receptor beta chains from one sample in a study of spatial heterogeneity in lung cancer. TCRdb re-derived calls from the 5' RACE reads in MiXCR, one entry per CDR3 protein. The sample carries tens of thousands of distinct CDR3 sequences, nearly 7% recorded once. This sample comprised PBMCs, obtained at surgery. Every receptor here comes from a female donor with early-stage non-small cell lung cancer. CDR3s include the opening cysteine and the closing phenylalanine or tryptophan.

j_call: TRBJ2-5
v_call: TRBV5-1
cdr3_aa: CASSEPGTQETQYF

j_call: TRBJ2-7
v_call: TRBV7-9
cdr3_aa: CASSLPAGQGSYEQYF

j_call: TRBJ2-3
v_call: TRBV4-3
cdr3_aa: CASSLLWGGGTDTQYF

j_call: TRBJ2-1
v_call: TRBV27
cdr3_aa: CASSASSSGGAPEQFF

j_call: TRBJ2-7
v_call: TRBV10-3
cdr3_aa: CAISETGYEQYF

j_call: TRBJ1-2
v_call: TRBV15
cdr3_aa: CATSRSSMNEANYGYTF

j_call: TRBJ1-1
v_call: TRBV7-6
cdr3_aa: CASSRGGFNTEAFF

j_call: TRBJ2-1
v_call: TRBV30
cdr3_aa: CAWSERGSSYNEQFF

j_call: TRBJ1-3
v_call: TRBV10-2
cdr3_aa: CATRPGAAFSGNTIYF

j_call: TRBJ2-5
v_call: TRBV5-1
cdr3_aa: CASSLSGGAETQYF

j_call: TRBJ2-3
v_call: TRBV21-1
cdr3_aa: CASSPPPKRGGGDTQYF

j_call: TRBJ2-6
v_call: TRBV5-6
cdr3_aa: CASSSASSGANVLTF

j_call: TRBJ2-1
v_call: TRBV28
cdr3_aa: CASKENLLYEQFF

j_call: TRBJ2-3
v_call: TRBV6-4
cdr3_aa: CASSPTPGGADTQYF

j_call: TRBJ1-2
v_call: TRBV29-1
cdr3_aa: CSARQANYGYTF

j_call: TRBJ1-1
v_call: TRBV20-1
cdr3_aa: CSANRQALEAFF

j_call: TRBJ2-1
v_call: TRBV4-1
cdr3_aa: CASSQMTELYNEQFF

j_call: TRBJ1-1
v_call: TRBV6-5
cdr3_aa: CASRTDRGGFDPFGAFF